This TCR beta chain comes out of a study of CD8+ T cells in alopecia areata. Study background: Treatment comprised oral tofacitinib, 5 to 10 mg twice daily, in treated patients. Patients remained on tofacitinib for 6 to 18 months and then went 6 months without it. Regarding the study as a whole: Especially in alopecia totalis/universalis, lesional scalp showed greater clonality than normal scalp did.

Reverse transcribed after extraction, RNA yielded cDNA as the sequencing template. The assay was immunoSEQ multiplex PCR, and TCRdb's table has in-frame clones only and misses some. The top ten hold 0.45% of the sample, which has some 240,000 clones, 57% seen once. Both peripheral blood and punch biopsies of lesional scalp skin were obtained from patients who had alopecia areata. This CDR3 comprises 11 residues. Trimming removed 5 bases at V and 5 bases at J, with 7 bases between. From germline, CDR1 is SNHLY and CDR2 FYNNEI. For this clone: Its antigen is currently unknown.

V usage is TRBV2 and J usage is TRBJ2-7; possibly TRBD1 for D (6 bases). The TCR sequence derives from a human donor with alopecia areata. The specimen was CD4+ T cells sorted from blood, collected at week 0. The CDR3 reads CASSRQDEQYF. CDR3 in DNA: TGTGCCAGCAGTCGACAGGACGAGCAGTACTTC. Together with reference TRBV2 and TRBJ2-7, the CDR3 gives the full variable domain: EPEVTQTPSHQVTQMGQEVILRCVPISNHLYFYWYRQILGQKVEFLVSFYNNEISEKSEIFDDQFSVERPDGSNFTLKIRSTKLEDSAMYFCASSRQDEQYFGPGTRLTVT.